The sequence of this TCR beta chain was determined in a study of shared clonotypes between healthy human individuals. Regarding the study as a whole: Apart from blood, nothing was sampled; tissue repertoires likely differ.

Sequencing was performed with immunoSEQ multiplex PCR; in TCRdb, only in-frame clones are kept and a portion is missing. The sample lists 2 million to 2.5 million clones; roughly 96% were seen once. The germline V and J ends were trimmed by 4 bases and 8 bases, with 10 bases remaining between them. This CDR3 comprises 13 residues. CDR1 and CDR2 from the germline V gene are SGDLS and YYNGEE. Note on this clone: The target antigen is unknown.

The receptor was derived from a man aged 18-30 years in good health. This chain connects TRBV9 to TRBJ1-6; maybe TRBD1 (6 bases). Sequencing used naive CD4+ T cells sorted from blood. Subset given: CD45RA+ positively selected. CDR3 loop: CASSPHRDSPLHF. CDR3 DNA: TGTGCCAGCAGCCCCCACAGGGATTCACCCCTCCACTTT.